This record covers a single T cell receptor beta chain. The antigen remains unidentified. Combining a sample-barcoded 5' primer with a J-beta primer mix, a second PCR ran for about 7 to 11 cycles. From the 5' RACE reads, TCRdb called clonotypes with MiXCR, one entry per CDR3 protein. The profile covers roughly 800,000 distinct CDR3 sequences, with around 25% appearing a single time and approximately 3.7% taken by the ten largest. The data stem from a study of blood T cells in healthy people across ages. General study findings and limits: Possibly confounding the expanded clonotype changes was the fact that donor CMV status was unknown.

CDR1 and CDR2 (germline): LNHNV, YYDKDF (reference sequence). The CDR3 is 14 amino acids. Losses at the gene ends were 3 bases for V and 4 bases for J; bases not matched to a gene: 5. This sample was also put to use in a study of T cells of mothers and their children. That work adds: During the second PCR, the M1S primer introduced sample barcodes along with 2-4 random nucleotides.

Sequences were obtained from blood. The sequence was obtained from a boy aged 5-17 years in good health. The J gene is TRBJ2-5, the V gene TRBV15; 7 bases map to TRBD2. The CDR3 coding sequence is TGTGCCACCAGCAGCACTAGCGACCGAGAGACCCAGTACTTC. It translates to CATSSTSDRETQYF.